Listed here are 2 T cell receptor beta chains from one sample, sequenced in a study of blood T cell repertoires in COVID-19. Profiled with immunoSEQ multiplex PCR; TCRdb holds only in-frame clones, not every one. The data hold 150,000 to 200,000 clones, with 80% to 90% observed a single time. Source material: peripheral blood. Receptors were obtained from a man aged 60 to 75 with acute or convalescent COVID-19.

This chain connects TRBV24-1 to TRBJ2-1, with TRBD2 matching over 10 bases. Germline trimming cut 4 bases from V and 13 bases from J; bases unmatched to any gene: 9. CDR3 length equals 14 residues. Germline loops: CDR1 KGHDR, CDR2 SFDVKD. Written as DNA, the CDR3 is TGTGCCACCAGTGACCCGGGACTAGCGCCGAAACAGTTCTTC. Residues: CATSDPGLAPKQFF.

The V gene is TRBV5-5, the J gene TRBJ1-1, with D maybe TRBD1 (5 bases). Between the trimmed V and J ends, which lost 4 bases and 1 base, there was a span of 11 bases. This CDR3 is built from 14 residues. Germline lookup yields CDR1 SGHKS and CDR2 YYEKEE (reference sequence). CDR3 sequence reads: CASSPLTANTEAFF. The CDR3 nucleotides are TGTGCCAGCAGCCCGCTGACAGCGAACACTGAAGCTTTCTTT.